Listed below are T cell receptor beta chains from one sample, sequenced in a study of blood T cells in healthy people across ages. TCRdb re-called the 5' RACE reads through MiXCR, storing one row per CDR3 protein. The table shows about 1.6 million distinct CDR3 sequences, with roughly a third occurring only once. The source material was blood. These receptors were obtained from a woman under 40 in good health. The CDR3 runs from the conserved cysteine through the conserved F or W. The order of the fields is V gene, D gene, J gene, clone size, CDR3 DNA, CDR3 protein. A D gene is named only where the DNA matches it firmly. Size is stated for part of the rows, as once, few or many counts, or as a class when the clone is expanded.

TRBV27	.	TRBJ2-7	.	TGTGCCAGCAGTTTTCAGGGGGGCTACTACGAGCAGTACTTC	CASSFQGGYYEQYF
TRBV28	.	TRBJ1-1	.	TGTGCCAGCCCCCCCGCAGGCAGCAACACTGAAGCTTTCTTT	CASPPAGSNTEAFF
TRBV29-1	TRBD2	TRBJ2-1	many	TGCAGCGTTGAAGAGGGGACTACGCATGAGCAGTTCTTC	CSVEEGTTHEQFF
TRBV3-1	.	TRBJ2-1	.	TGTGCCGGCAGCCAAGAACAGCCCTACAATGAGCAGTTCTTC	CAGSQEQPYNEQFF
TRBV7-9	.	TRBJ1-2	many	TGTGCCAGCAGCTTAGATCCCTCTCATCCCTACACCTTC	CASSLDPSHPYTF
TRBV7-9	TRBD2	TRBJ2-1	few	TGTGCCAGCAGAGCCGACTTGGCGGGGGGAGACAATGAGCAGTTCTTC	CASRADLAGGDNEQFF
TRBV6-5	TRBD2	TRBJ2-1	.	TGTGCCAGCAGTTCCTCTCGCGGGAGAGCTTCTGAGTGGGACAATGAGCAGTTCTTC	CASSSSRGRASEWDNEQFF
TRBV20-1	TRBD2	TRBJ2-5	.	TGCAGTGCTGGAGATTTGACTAGCGGGGATTTAGAGACCCAGTACTTC	CSAGDLTSGDLETQYF
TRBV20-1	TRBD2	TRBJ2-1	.	TGCAGTGCCGGACTAGCGGTTCCTGAGCAGTTCTTC	CSAGLAVPEQFF
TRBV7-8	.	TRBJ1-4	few	TGTGCCAGCAGCTTAGGAGGGTCTAGCGAAAAACTGTTTTTT	CASSLGGSSEKLFF
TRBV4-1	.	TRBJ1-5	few	TGCGCCAGCAGCCAAGATCTGGTGACCTTGGCCCAGCATTTT	CASSQDLVTLAQHF
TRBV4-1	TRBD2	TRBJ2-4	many	TGCGCCAGCCGGCGACTAGCGGGGGCAAAAAACATTCAGTACTTC	CASRRLAGAKNIQYF
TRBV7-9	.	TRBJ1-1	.	TGTGCCAGCAGCCCCCGGGCAGGTCAGAACACTGAAGCTTTCTTT	CASSPRAGQNTEAFF
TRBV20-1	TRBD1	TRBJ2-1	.	TGCAGTGCTAGAGGGACAGGATTCGTTGGTGAGCAGTTCTTC	CSARGTGFVGEQFF
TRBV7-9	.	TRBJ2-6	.	TGTGCCAGCAGCAGCCGGACGGGTTCTGGGGCCAACGTCCTGACTTTC	CASSSRTGSGANVLTF
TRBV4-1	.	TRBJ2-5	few	TGCGCCAGCAGCCAACCTGACAGAATCCAAGAGACCCAGTACTTC	CASSQPDRIQETQYF
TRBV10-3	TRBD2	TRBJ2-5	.	TGTGCCATCGGGGCAAGCGGGGGGGCCGGTGAGACCCAGTACTTC	CAIGASGGAGETQYF
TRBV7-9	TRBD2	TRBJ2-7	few	TGTGCCAGCAGCTTAGGCCTAGCGGGACGATCCTACGAGCAGTACTTC	CASSLGLAGRSYEQYF
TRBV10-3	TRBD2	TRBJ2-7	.	TGTGCCATGGGGCGGGAGGGCCTCGGCGAGCAGTACTTC	CAMGREGLGEQYF
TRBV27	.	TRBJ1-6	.	TGTGCCAGCAGAATAGGGAGAGGGAATTCACCCCTCCACTTT	CASRIGRGNSPLHF
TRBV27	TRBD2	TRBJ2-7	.	TGTGCCAGCAGTTTATCTGCTAGCGGAGAGTACGAGCAGTACTTC	CASSLSASGEYEQYF
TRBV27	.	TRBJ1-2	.	TGTGCCAGCAGTTTAACATACAGGGATTCCTATGGCTACACCTTC	CASSLTYRDSYGYTF
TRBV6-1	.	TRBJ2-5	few	TGTGCCAGCAGTAGGGGGGAGGGGCACAAATTGGAGACCCAGTACTTC	CASSRGEGHKLETQYF
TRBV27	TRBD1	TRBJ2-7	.	TGTCCCAGCAGTTCACCAGCCTGGACAGGGGTCTCCGAGCAGTACTTC	CPSSSPAWTGVSEQYF
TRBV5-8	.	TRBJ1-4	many	TGTGCCAGCAGCACAGAACCGGGAGAAAAACTGTTTTTT	CASSTEPGEKLFF
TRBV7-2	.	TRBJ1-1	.	TGTGCCAGCAGCTTTCAGACCTTGAACACTGAAGCTTTCTTT	CASSFQTLNTEAFF
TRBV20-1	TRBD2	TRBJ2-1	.	TGCAGTGCTAGACCTGGGACTAGCGGGACTTTTAGGCAGTTCTTC	CSARPGTSGTFRQFF
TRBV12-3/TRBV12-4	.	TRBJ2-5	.	TGTGCCAGCAGTTTAGGACCCGGTCGGTTGGAGACCCAGTACTTC	CASSLGPGRLETQYF
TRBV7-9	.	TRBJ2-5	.	TGTGCCAGCAGCTTAGGCACCCTACCCGGGGAGACCCAGTACTTC	CASSLGTLPGETQYF
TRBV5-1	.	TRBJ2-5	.	TGCGCCAGCAGCTTCGCCGGGACATCAGAGACCCAGTACTTC	CASSFAGTSETQYF
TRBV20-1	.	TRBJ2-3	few	TGCAGTGCTAGCCGCGGACTGACTAGCACAGATACGCAGTATTTT	CSASRGLTSTDTQYF
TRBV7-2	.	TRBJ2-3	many	TGTGCCAGCAGCTTAGTCCAATTCACAGATACGCAGTATTTT	CASSLVQFTDTQYF
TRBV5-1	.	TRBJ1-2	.	TGCGCCAGCAGCTGTGGACAGAACTCTAACTATGGCTACACCTTC	CASSCGQNSNYGYTF
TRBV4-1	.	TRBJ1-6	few	TGCGCCAGCAGCCTAAACGTAGACAGAGGGGTCGGTTCACCCCTCCACTTT	CASSLNVDRGVGSPLHF
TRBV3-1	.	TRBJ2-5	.	TGTGCCAGCAGCCAAAGTAGACTTTCCCAAGAGACCCAGTACTTC	CASSQSRLSQETQYF
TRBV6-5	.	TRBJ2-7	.	TGTGCCAGCAGCTTCATGTCGGGCGGAACCTACGAGCAGTACTTC	CASSFMSGGTYEQYF
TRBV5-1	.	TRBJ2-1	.	TGCGCCAGCAGCCCCCTATTCGGGGGAGGTGAGCAGTTCTTC	CASSPLFGGGEQFF
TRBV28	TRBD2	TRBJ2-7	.	TGTGCCAGCAGGCCGACTAGCCTTCAATCGTACGAGCAGTACTTC	CASRPTSLQSYEQYF
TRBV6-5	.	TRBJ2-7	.	TGTGCCAGCAGCGCTTATACAGGGCAGTACGAGCAGTACTTC	CASSAYTGQYEQYF
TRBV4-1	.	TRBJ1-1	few	TGCGCCAGCAGCCGCCAACAAAGGGGCACTGAAGCTTTCTTT	CASSRQQRGTEAFF